A selection of T cell receptor beta chains follows, all from one sample in a study of T cells in localized non-small cell lung cancer. Generated by immunoSEQ multiplex PCR, the TCRdb table keeps only in-frame clones and is missing some. Here the sample spans 70,000 to 85,000 clones, 70% to 85% being singletons. This specimen consisted of peripheral blood, obtained before any cancer treatment. The receptors stem from a female donor over 55 with stage I lung adenocarcinoma. Both conserved end residues are part of each CDR3. Fields, in order: J gene, V gene, clone size, D gene, CDR3 DNA, CDR3 protein. The D gene is left open where the match is weak. Size is stated for part of the rows, as once, few or many counts, or as a class when the clone is expanded.

j_gene: TRBJ2-3
v_gene: TRBV11-2
abundance: .
d_gene: TRBD2
CDR3nt: TGTGCCAGCAGCTTAGGACGAGACGGGACTAGGGACGGGGATACGCAGTATTTT
CDR3aa: CASSLGRDGTRDGDTQYF

j_gene: TRBJ1-2
v_gene: TRBV4-1
abundance: few
d_gene: .
CDR3nt: TGCGCCAGCAGCCAAGACGTCGAGTATGGCTACACCTTC
CDR3aa: CASSQDVEYGYTF

j_gene: TRBJ2-1
v_gene: TRBV18
abundance: once
d_gene: .
CDR3nt: TGTGCCAGCTCACCACCCTCCTACAATGAGCAGTTCTTC
CDR3aa: CASSPPSYNEQFF

j_gene: TRBJ1-2
v_gene: TRBV7-2
abundance: .
d_gene: TRBD1
CDR3nt: TGTGCCAGCAGCCCCCACAGGGGCAACTATGGCTACACCTTC
CDR3aa: CASSPHRGNYGYTF

j_gene: TRBJ2-2
v_gene: TRBV7-2
abundance: .
d_gene: TRBD2
CDR3nt: TGTGCCAGCAGCTTAGAGGGGACTAGCGGCACCGGGGAGCTGTTTTTT
CDR3aa: CASSLEGTSGTGELFF

j_gene: TRBJ2-7
v_gene: TRBV2
abundance: .
d_gene: .
CDR3nt: TGTGCCAGCAGTGAAGGAGTCGGGCAGGTCTTCTCCTACGAGCAGTACTTC
CDR3aa: CASSEGVGQVFSYEQYF

j_gene: TRBJ2-3
v_gene: TRBV4-2
abundance: .
d_gene: TRBD2
CDR3nt: TGTGCCAGCAGCCCACTAGCGGGGGGCACAGATACGCAGTATTTT
CDR3aa: CASSPLAGGTDTQYF

j_gene: TRBJ1-2
v_gene: TRBV7-9
abundance: .
d_gene: .
CDR3nt: TGTGCCAGCAGCTTCGGGGGCGACTATGGCTACACCTTC
CDR3aa: CASSFGGDYGYTF

j_gene: TRBJ2-7
v_gene: TRBV5-7
abundance: .
d_gene: .
CDR3nt: TGTGCCAGCAGCTCTTACGAGCAGTACTTC
CDR3aa: CASSSYEQYF

j_gene: TRBJ2-7
v_gene: TRBV4-1
abundance: .
d_gene: TRBD1
CDR3nt: TGCGCCAGCAGCCACAAAAGACAGGGACCAAACCCCTACGAGCAGTACTTC
CDR3aa: CASSHKRQGPNPYEQYF

j_gene: TRBJ1-4
v_gene: TRBV5-4
abundance: .
d_gene: .
CDR3nt: TGTGCCAGCAGCTTGGGCGGTACTGATGAAAAACTGTTTTTT
CDR3aa: CASSLGGTDEKLFF

j_gene: TRBJ2-3
v_gene: TRBV19
abundance: once
d_gene: .
CDR3nt: TGTGCCAGTAGGATTGGGGGCGAAGATACGCAGTATTTT
CDR3aa: CASRIGGEDTQYF

j_gene: TRBJ2-2
v_gene: TRBV2
abundance: .
d_gene: TRBD1
CDR3nt: TGTGCCAGCAGGGAGACAGGGGGGAACACCGGGGAGCTGTTTTTT
CDR3aa: CASRETGGNTGELFF

j_gene: TRBJ2-7
v_gene: TRBV5-1
abundance: .
d_gene: TRBD2
CDR3nt: TGCGCCAGCAGCTTGTGGGCGGGAGCCCACACCTACGAGCAGTACTTC
CDR3aa: CASSLWAGAHTYEQYF

j_gene: TRBJ1-1
v_gene: TRBV4-1
abundance: .
d_gene: TRBD1
CDR3nt: TGCGCCAGCAGCCTTCGGACAGGGGGCACTGAAGCTTTCTTT
CDR3aa: CASSLRTGGTEAFF

j_gene: TRBJ2-5
v_gene: TRBV15
abundance: .
d_gene: TRBD2
CDR3nt: TGTGCCACCAGCAGAGCGGGCGGGAGGGCCCCAGAGACCCAGTACTTC
CDR3aa: CATSRAGGRAPETQYF

j_gene: TRBJ2-3
v_gene: TRBV6-1
abundance: .
d_gene: TRBD2
CDR3nt: TGTGCCAGCAGCGAAGCGGGGGTTAGCACAGATACGCAGTATTTT
CDR3aa: CASSEAGVSTDTQYF

j_gene: TRBJ2-1
v_gene: TRBV10-3
abundance: .
d_gene: .
CDR3nt: TGTGCCATCAGGGACCCCAACAATGAGCAGTTCTTC
CDR3aa: CAIRDPNNEQFF

j_gene: TRBJ2-6
v_gene: TRBV5-1
abundance: .
d_gene: .
CDR3nt: TGCGCCAGCAGCTTGGCCGTCGGGGCTGGGGCCAACGTCCTGACTTTC
CDR3aa: CASSLAVGAGANVLTF

j_gene: TRBJ2-6
v_gene: TRBV7-8
abundance: .
d_gene: TRBD1
CDR3nt: TGTGCCAGCAGCTTAGTAGTTCAGGGGGCGGCTGGGGCCAACGTCCTGACTTTC
CDR3aa: CASSLVVQGAAGANVLTF

j_gene: TRBJ2-1
v_gene: TRBV4-1
abundance: .
d_gene: TRBD2
CDR3nt: TGCGCCAGCAGCTTACAGCGGGGGGGCTGGAATGAGCAGTTCTTC
CDR3aa: CASSLQRGGWNEQFF

j_gene: TRBJ2-5
v_gene: TRBV5-6
abundance: .
d_gene: .
CDR3nt: TGTGCCAGCAGCTTTTGGGGGGGGCCGCAAGAGACCCAGTACTTC
CDR3aa: CASSFWGGPQETQYF

j_gene: TRBJ2-3
v_gene: TRBV11-2
abundance: .
d_gene: .
CDR3nt: TGTGCCAGCAGCTTAGAAGAAGATACGCAGTATTTT
CDR3aa: CASSLEEDTQYF

j_gene: TRBJ1-2
v_gene: TRBV18
abundance: .
d_gene: .
CDR3nt: TGTGCCAGCTCCCCCCGGGGAGGGGTAGGTTTTGGCTACACCTTC
CDR3aa: CASSPRGGVGFGYTF

j_gene: TRBJ2-1
v_gene: TRBV5-1
abundance: .
d_gene: .
CDR3nt: TGCGCCAGCAGCTTGGAAAACAGGGACCATGAGCAGTTCTTC
CDR3aa: CASSLENRDHEQFF

j_gene: TRBJ2-7
v_gene: TRBV11-2
abundance: .
d_gene: .
CDR3nt: TGTGCCAGCAGAGTCTCCCATGACATCTCCTACGAGCAGTACTTC
CDR3aa: CASRVSHDISYEQYF

j_gene: TRBJ1-1
v_gene: TRBV6-5
abundance: .
d_gene: .
CDR3nt: TGTGCCAGCAGTAAGGGGAACACTGAAGCTTTCTTT
CDR3aa: CASSKGNTEAFF

j_gene: TRBJ1-2
v_gene: TRBV4-2
abundance: .
d_gene: .
CDR3nt: TGTGCCAGCAGCCAAGCTAACTATGGCTACACCTTC
CDR3aa: CASSQANYGYTF

j_gene: TRBJ1-2
v_gene: TRBV25-1
abundance: .
d_gene: .
CDR3nt: TGTGCCAGCAGTGAATCTGGGGCCTGGAGGGGCTACACCTTC
CDR3aa: CASSESGAWRGYTF

j_gene: TRBJ2-2
v_gene: TRBV27
abundance: .
d_gene: TRBD1
CDR3nt: TGTGCCAGCCGTCCTTGGGACAGGGGGAACACCGGGGAGCTGTTTTTT
CDR3aa: CASRPWDRGNTGELFF

j_gene: TRBJ1-4
v_gene: TRBV6-5
abundance: .
d_gene: TRBD1
CDR3nt: TGTGCCAGCAGCCCGACAGGGAGAAATGAAAAACTGTTTTTT
CDR3aa: CASSPTGRNEKLFF

j_gene: TRBJ1-1
v_gene: TRBV10-2
abundance: .
d_gene: TRBD1
CDR3nt: TGCGCCAGCAGTGCGGCAGGGGGACGGAACACTGAAGCTTTCTTT
CDR3aa: CASSAAGGRNTEAFF

j_gene: TRBJ2-2
v_gene: TRBV13
abundance: .
d_gene: .
CDR3nt: TGTGCCAGCAGCGACTACCCGGGGGAGCTGTTTTTT
CDR3aa: CASSDYPGELFF

j_gene: TRBJ2-3
v_gene: TRBV19
abundance: .
d_gene: .
CDR3nt: TGTGCCAGTAGTATTGGCACAGGGTTAGATACGCAGTATTTT
CDR3aa: CASSIGTGLDTQYF

j_gene: TRBJ1-3
v_gene: TRBV7-3
abundance: .
d_gene: .
CDR3nt: TGTGCCAGCAGCTTAATGGGGGCTTTAGCTCCCGGAAACACCATATATTTT
CDR3aa: CASSLMGALAPGNTIYF

j_gene: TRBJ1-1
v_gene: TRBV10-1
abundance: few
d_gene: TRBD1
CDR3nt: TGCGCCAGCAGTGAGACTGGGACAGGGGGCCCGAACACTGAAGCTTTCTTT
CDR3aa: CASSETGTGGPNTEAFF

j_gene: TRBJ1-2
v_gene: TRBV29-1
abundance: .
d_gene: TRBD1
CDR3nt: TGCAGCGTAAGAAAACAGGGGGAGCAGCGAAAGGGCTACACCTTC
CDR3aa: CSVRKQGEQRKGYTF

j_gene: TRBJ2-7
v_gene: TRBV5-8
abundance: .
d_gene: .
CDR3nt: TGTGCCAGCAGCTTGACCTACTCTTACGAGCAGTACTTC
CDR3aa: CASSLTYSYEQYF

j_gene: TRBJ1-6
v_gene: TRBV29-1
abundance: .
d_gene: TRBD1
CDR3nt: TGCAGCGTTTCTCGGGACAGAATTAATTCACCCCTCCACTTT
CDR3aa: CSVSRDRINSPLHF

j_gene: TRBJ1-5
v_gene: TRBV19
abundance: few
d_gene: TRBD1
CDR3nt: TGTGCCAGTAGTAGACAGGGAGATGGCCAGCCCCAGCATTTT
CDR3aa: CASSRQGDGQPQHF

j_gene: TRBJ2-3
v_gene: TRBV4-1
abundance: .
d_gene: .
CDR3nt: TGCGCCAGCAGCCAAGATCTGGGAGGGGGGGCAGATACGCAGTATTTT
CDR3aa: CASSQDLGGGADTQYF

j_gene: TRBJ2-2
v_gene: TRBV6-5
abundance: .
d_gene: TRBD2
CDR3nt: TGTGCCAGCAATTGGGCGGGAGCGAACACCGGGGAGCTGTTTTTT
CDR3aa: CASNWAGANTGELFF

j_gene: TRBJ2-7
v_gene: TRBV10-3
abundance: .
d_gene: TRBD1
CDR3nt: TGTGCCATCAGTGACTTTTCCGGGACAGGTACTTACGAGCAGTACTTC
CDR3aa: CAISDFSGTGTYEQYF

j_gene: TRBJ1-1
v_gene: TRBV9
abundance: .
d_gene: .
CDR3nt: TGTGCCAGCAGCGTAGTCCCCATGACAGACTTGAACACTGAAGCTTTCTTT
CDR3aa: CASSVVPMTDLNTEAFF

j_gene: TRBJ1-4
v_gene: TRBV6-6
abundance: .
d_gene: .
CDR3nt: TGTGCCAGCAGTTACTCGGGGGAAAAACTGTTTTTT
CDR3aa: CASSYSGEKLFF

j_gene: TRBJ2-3
v_gene: TRBV7-9
abundance: .
d_gene: TRBD2
CDR3nt: TGTGCCAGCAGCTGGGGACTAGCGGGGGGGCAGACAGATACGCAGTATTTT
CDR3aa: CASSWGLAGGQTDTQYF

j_gene: TRBJ1-1
v_gene: TRBV19
abundance: .
d_gene: TRBD1
CDR3nt: TGTGCCAGTAGTCGGGGACAGGAACCCACTGAAGCTTTCTTT
CDR3aa: CASSRGQEPTEAFF

j_gene: TRBJ1-1
v_gene: TRBV6-5
abundance: .
d_gene: .
CDR3nt: TGTGCCAGCAGAGGTCGCCCTTACTTGAACACTGAAGCTTTCTTT
CDR3aa: CASRGRPYLNTEAFF

j_gene: TRBJ1-2
v_gene: TRBV5-8
abundance: .
d_gene: .
CDR3nt: TGTGCCAGCAGCTTACCTAACTATGGCTACACCTTC
CDR3aa: CASSLPNYGYTF

j_gene: TRBJ1-1
v_gene: TRBV6-1
abundance: .
d_gene: .
CDR3nt: TGTGCCAGCAGTGCACAGGGTAATGAAGCTTTCTTT
CDR3aa: CASSAQGNEAFF

j_gene: TRBJ2-5
v_gene: TRBV6-5
abundance: .
d_gene: .
CDR3nt: TGTGCCAGCAGTTACAGCCGGAAAGAGACCCAGTACTTC
CDR3aa: CASSYSRKETQYF

j_gene: TRBJ1-3
v_gene: TRBV5-5
abundance: .
d_gene: .
CDR3nt: TGTGCCAGCAGCTTATGGGGGGCTGGAAACACCATATATTTT
CDR3aa: CASSLWGAGNTIYF

j_gene: TRBJ2-2
v_gene: TRBV5-1
abundance: .
d_gene: TRBD1
CDR3nt: TGCGCCAGCAGCCCCAGACAGGGGGCTAGCGCCGGGGAGCTGTTTTTT
CDR3aa: CASSPRQGASAGELFF